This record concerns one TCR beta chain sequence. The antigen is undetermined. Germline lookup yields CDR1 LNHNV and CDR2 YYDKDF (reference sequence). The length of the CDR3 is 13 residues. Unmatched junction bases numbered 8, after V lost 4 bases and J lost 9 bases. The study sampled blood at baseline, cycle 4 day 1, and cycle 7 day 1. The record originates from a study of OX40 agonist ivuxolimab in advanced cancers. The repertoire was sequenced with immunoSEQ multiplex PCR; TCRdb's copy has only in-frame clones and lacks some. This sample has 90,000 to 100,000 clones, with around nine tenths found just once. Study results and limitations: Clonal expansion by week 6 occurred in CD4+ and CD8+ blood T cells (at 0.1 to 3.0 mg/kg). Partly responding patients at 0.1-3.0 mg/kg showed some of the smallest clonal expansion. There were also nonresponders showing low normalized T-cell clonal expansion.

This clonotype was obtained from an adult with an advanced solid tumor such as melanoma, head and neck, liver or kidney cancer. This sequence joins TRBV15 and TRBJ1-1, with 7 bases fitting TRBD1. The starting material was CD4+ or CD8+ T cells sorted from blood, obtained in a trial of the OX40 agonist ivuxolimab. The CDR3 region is CATSNDRASKAFF. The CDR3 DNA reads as TGTGCCACCAGCAACGACAGGGCGAGTAAAGCTTTCTTT.